The clone carrying this TCR beta chain was counted a few times. Only in-frame clones appear in the TCRdb table, and some are missing; sequencing was by immunoSEQ multiplex PCR. Seen here are about 110,000 clones, around 76% observed once, and the top ten hold around 19%. CDR1 MDHEN and CDR2 SYDVKM come from the germline V gene. The CDR3 totals 18 residues. V lost 6 bases, J lost 4 bases, and 16 bases stayed unmatched. The data belong to a study of blood T cell repertoires in COVID-19. About the study: Nucleic acid was either cDNA or gDNA, and it came from T cells, B-cell-depleted T cells, or PBMCs.

The source material was peripheral blood. This chain joins TRBV28 and TRBJ2-7, with 12 bases identical to TRBD1. This clonotype was obtained from a woman between 70 and 85 years old with acute or convalescent COVID-19. CDR3 DNA: TGTGCCAGCAGCTCCGAATTCAGCCCGGGACAGGGGGCTTACGAGCAGTACTTC. Amino acid sequence: CASSSEFSPGQGAYEQYF. Full variable domain (missing parts from reference TRBV28 and TRBJ2-7): DVKVTQSSRYLVKRTGEKVFLECVQDMDHENMFWYRQDPGLGLRLIYFSYDVKMKEKGDIPEGYSVSREKKERFSLILESASTNQTSMYLCASSSEFSPGQGAYEQYFGPGTRLTVT.